This T cell receptor (beta chain) was captured by sequencing in a study of cytomegalovirus exposure and HLA in healthy donors. For the study at large: The 110 or so validation repertoires used the same platform as the roughly 620 first-cohort repertoires, a later analysis reported.

On this clone itself: Its target is not known.

From the 120-subject validation cohort, which was separate from the roughly 670-subject first cohort, the donors were drawn. Study results and limitations: Cytomegalovirus status, reportedly, was diagnosed with high specificity and sensitivity by the classifier. Generally TCR sequences proved uncommon, though certain public TCRs appeared in numerous donors.

Using immunoSEQ multiplex PCR, the repertoire was profiled, and TCRdb retains in-frame clones only, with some absent. Among approximately 200,000 clones listed, 84% were seen once. The sample comprised PBMCs. This sequence was found in a man aged 18 to 35 in good health and CMV-seropositive.

This CDR3 is CASARGAGVMAGELFF. CDR3 coding DNA: TGTGCCAGCGCCAGGGGTGCAGGGGTGATGGCCGGGGAGCTGTTTTTT. The V and J genes are TRBV2 and TRBJ2-2; maybe TRBD1 (6 bases). V lost 8 bases, J lost 6 bases, and 22 bases lay in between. The CDR3 is made up of 16 amino acids. Germline CDR1 reads SNHLY; CDR2 reads FYNNEI.